These 11 T cell receptor beta chains came from one sample sequenced in a study of cytomegalovirus exposure and HLA in healthy donors. The data were produced by immunoSEQ multiplex PCR, yet TCRdb's version contains in-frame clones alone and is incomplete. The sample holds about 130,000 clones; approximately 88% are singletons and the top ten take approximately 2%. Sequenced: PBMCs. These receptors came from a woman younger than 35 in good health and CMV-seronegative.

This sequence joins TRBV6-4 and TRBJ2-1; the match to TRBD2 covers 11 bases. V dropped 2 bases and J dropped 3; count of bases not matched to a gene: 3. Germline assignment: CDR1 MRHNA and CDR2 SNTAGT. CDR3 size: 16 residues. The CDR3 region has the DNA TGTGCCAGCAGTGACAAGACTAGCGGGGACTACAATGAGCAGTTCTTC. Its protein product is CASSDKTSGDYNEQFF.

This chain uses TRBV4-1 with TRBJ1-1; 7 nucleotides match TRBD1. With 4 bases clipped from V and 7 bases from J, the junction kept 3 bases outside the gene matches. This CDR3 contains 12 residues. Germline values: CDR1 MGHRA, CDR2 YSYEKL. CDR3 DNA sequence: TGCGCCAGCAGCCCAGACAGGGATGAAGCTTTCTTT. Protein sequence: CASSPDRDEAFF.

This rearrangement joins TRBV5-6 to TRBJ1-2; 7 nucleotides agree with TRBD1. After removal of 3 bases from V and 2 bases from J, the junction contained 1 base not matched to a gene. Germline loops: CDR1 SGHDT, CDR2 YYEEEE. The CDR3 is made up of 13 amino acids. For the CDR3, the DNA is TGTGCCAGCAGCTCGACAGGGAACTATGGCTACACCTTC. The encoded protein is CASSSTGNYGYTF. The whole variable domain, remainder taken from reference TRBV5-6 and TRBJ1-2, is DAGVTQSPTHLIKTRGQQVTLRCSPKSGHDTVSWYQQALGQGPQFIFQYYEEEERQRGNFPDRFSGHQFPNYSSELNVNALLLGDSALYLCASSSTGNYGYTFGSGTRLTVV.

This clone appeared once. The chain has TRBV9 and TRBJ2-1; 7 nucleotides line up with TRBD2. Looked up from germline, CDR1 is SGDLS and CDR2 is YYNGEE. V was clipped by 0 bases and J by 1 base; unmatched bases: 4. The CDR3 extends over 16 amino acids. The CDR3, as DNA: TGTGCCAGCAGCGTAGTCGAGGGAGGGTCCTACAATGAGCAGTTCTTC. Its translation: CASSVVEGGSYNEQFF.

The V gene is TRBV6-5, the J gene TRBJ2-7; 10 nucleotides line up with TRBD2. The CDR3 has 15 amino acids. CDR1 is MNHEY, CDR2 SVGAGI, per germline. Trimming cost V 5 bases and J 2 bases; bases outside gene matches: 6. The DNA for the CDR3 is TGTGCCAGCAGTCAAGGACTAGCGGCCCCCTACGAGCAGTACTTC. This gives the protein CASSQGLAAPYEQYF.

The V call is TRBV11-2, the J call TRBJ2-7; 11 nucleotides match TRBD2. In germline, CDR1 is SGHAT, CDR2 FQNNGV. The CDR3 sequence is 13 residues long. V shed 7 bases and J 3 bases; nucleotides not matched to a gene: 2. CDR3 coding DNA: TGTGCCAGCACGGGACTAGCGGACTACGAGCAGTACTTC. Amino acids: CASTGLADYEQYF.

The CDR3 loop is CASRALQETQYF. In DNA form, the CDR3 reads TGTGCCAGCAGAGCACTCCAAGAGACCCAGTACTTC. The chain recombines TRBV11-2 with TRBJ2-5; D is undetermined. The germline gives CDR1 SGHAT, CDR2 FQNNGV. The length of the CDR3 is 12 residues. Trimming removed 6 bases from V and 1 base from J, with 6 bases in between.

This chain joins TRBV29-1 and TRBJ2-5; D might be TRBD2 (5 bases). The CDR3 spans 15 residues. V was shortened by 1 base and J by 5 bases, with 17 bases between the two germline ends. Looked up from germline, CDR1 is SQVTM and CDR2 is ANQGSEA. The CDR3 DNA sequence: TGCAGCGTTGAAGCTTGGGGTGGTCCGGGGGAGACCCAGTACTTC. It translates to CSVEAWGGPGETQYF. The complete variable domain, with remaining parts taken from reference TRBV29-1 and TRBJ2-5, reads SAVISQKPSRDICQRGTSLTIQCQVDSQVTMMFWYRQQPGQSLTLIATANQGSEATYESGFVIDKFPISRPNLTFSTLTVSNMSPEDSSIYLCSVEAWGGPGETQYFGPGTRLLVL.

The rearrangement uses TRBV5-4 and TRBJ1-2; D remains ambiguous. The CDR3 is 15 amino acids. Trimming took off 0 bases at V and 0 bases at J, with 9 bases between the two ends. CDR1 and CDR2 from the germline V gene are SGHNT and YYREEE (reference sequence). DNA for the CDR3: TGTGCCAGCAGCTTGGCTTCACTGGCTAACTATGGCTACACCTTC. Its translation is CASSLASLANYGYTF.

The chain links TRBV7-9 to TRBJ1-2, with D perhaps matching TRBD1 (5 bases). Germline CDR1 SEHNR, CDR2 FQNEAQ (reference sequence). The CDR3 covers 15 residues. Trimming cost V 4 bases and J 4 bases, with 16 bases left between them. CDR3 coding DNA: TGTGCCAGCAGCTCCCAAGGGGCGGCTGGCTATGGCTACACCTTC. The encoded protein is CASSSQGAAGYGYTF.

This chain connects TRBV5-5 to TRBJ2-3; 8 bases fit TRBD2. V dropped 6 bases and J dropped 3; count of bases not matched to a gene: 9. Germline loops: CDR1 SGHKS, CDR2 YYEKEE (reference sequence). The CDR3 is 15 residues long. This chain's CDR3 is CASISGGARTDTQYF. CDR3 nucleotides: TGTGCCAGCATCTCGGGGGGGGCACGGACAGATACGCAGTATTTT.